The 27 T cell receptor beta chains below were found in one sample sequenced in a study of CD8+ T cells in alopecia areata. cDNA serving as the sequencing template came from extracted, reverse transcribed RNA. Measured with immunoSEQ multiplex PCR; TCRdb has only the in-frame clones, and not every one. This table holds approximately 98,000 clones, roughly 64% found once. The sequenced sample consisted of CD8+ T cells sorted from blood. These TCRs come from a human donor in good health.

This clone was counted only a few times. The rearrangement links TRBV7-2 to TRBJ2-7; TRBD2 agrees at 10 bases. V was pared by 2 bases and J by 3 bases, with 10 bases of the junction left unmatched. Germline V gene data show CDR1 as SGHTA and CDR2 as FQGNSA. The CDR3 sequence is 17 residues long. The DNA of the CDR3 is TGTGCCAGCAGCTTAAACCAGCTAGCGGGGGTAATCTACGAGCAGTACTTC. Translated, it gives CASSLNQLAGVIYEQYF. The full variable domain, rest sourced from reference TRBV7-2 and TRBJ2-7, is GAGVSQSPSNKVTEKGKDVELRCDPISGHTALYWYRQSLGQGLEFLIYFQGNSAPDKSGLPSDRFSAERTGGSVSTLTIQRTQQEDSAVYLCASSLNQLAGVIYEQYFGPGTRLTVT.

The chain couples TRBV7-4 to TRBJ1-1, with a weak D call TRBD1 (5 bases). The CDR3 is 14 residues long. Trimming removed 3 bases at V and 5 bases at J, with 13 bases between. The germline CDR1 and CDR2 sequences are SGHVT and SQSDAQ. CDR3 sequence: CASSFHPGVTEAFF. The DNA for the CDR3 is TGTGCCAGCAGCTTCCACCCGGGGGTAACTGAAGCTTTCTTT. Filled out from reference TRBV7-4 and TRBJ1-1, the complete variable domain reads GAGVSQSPRYKVAKRGRDVALRCDSISGHVTLYWYRQTLGQGSEVLTYSQSDAQRDKSGRPSGRFSAERPERSVSTLKIQRTEQGDSAVYLCASSFHPGVTEAFFGQGTRLTVV.

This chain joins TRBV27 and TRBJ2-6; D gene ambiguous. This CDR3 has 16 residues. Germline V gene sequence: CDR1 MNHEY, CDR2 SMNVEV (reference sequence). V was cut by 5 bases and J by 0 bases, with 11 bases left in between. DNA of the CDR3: TGTGCCAGCAGTCTAGAACTGGGCTCTGGGGCCAACGTCCTGACTTTC. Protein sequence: CASSLELGSGANVLTF.

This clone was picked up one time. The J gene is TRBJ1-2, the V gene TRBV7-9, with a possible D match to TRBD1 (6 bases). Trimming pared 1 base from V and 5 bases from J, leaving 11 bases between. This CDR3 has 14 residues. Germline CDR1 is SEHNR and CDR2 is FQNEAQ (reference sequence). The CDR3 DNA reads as TGTGCCAGCAGCTTAGGAGGCAGGGGATATGGCTACACCTTC. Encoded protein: CASSLGGRGYGYTF.

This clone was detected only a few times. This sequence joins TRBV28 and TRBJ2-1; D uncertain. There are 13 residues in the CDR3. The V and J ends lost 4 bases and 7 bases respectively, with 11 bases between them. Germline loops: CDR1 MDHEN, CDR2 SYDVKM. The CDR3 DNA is TGTGCCAGCAGTTCGGACGGGCGGAATGAGCAGTTCTTC. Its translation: CASSSDGRNEQFF.

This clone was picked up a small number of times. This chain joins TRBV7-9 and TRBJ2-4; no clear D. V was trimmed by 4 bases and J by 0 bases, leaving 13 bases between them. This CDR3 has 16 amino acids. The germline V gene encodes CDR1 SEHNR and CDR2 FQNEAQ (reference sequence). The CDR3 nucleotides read TGTGCCAGCAGCTCGACTGGGGTATTAGCCAAAAACATTCAGTACTTC. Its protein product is CASSSTGVLAKNIQYF.

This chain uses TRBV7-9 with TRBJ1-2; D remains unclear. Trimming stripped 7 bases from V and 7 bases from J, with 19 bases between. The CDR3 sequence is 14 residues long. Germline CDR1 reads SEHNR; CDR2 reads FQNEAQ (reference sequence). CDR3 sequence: CASTPTLGLGGYTF. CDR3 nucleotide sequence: TGTGCCAGCACCCCGACATTGGGTCTGGGTGGCTACACCTTC.

The CDR3 DNA reads as TGCAGCGTCCCCACTAACTATGGCTACACCTTC. Protein sequence: CSVPTNYGYTF. The chain has TRBV29-1 and TRBJ1-2; D is undetermined. The germline V and J ends were trimmed by 6 bases and 0 bases, with 5 bases remaining between them. There are 11 residues in the CDR3. CDR1 is SQVTM and CDR2 is ANQGSEA in the germline V gene.

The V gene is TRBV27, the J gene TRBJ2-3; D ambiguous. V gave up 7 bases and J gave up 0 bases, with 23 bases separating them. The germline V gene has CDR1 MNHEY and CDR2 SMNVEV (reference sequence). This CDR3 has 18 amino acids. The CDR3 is CASKPLSDRTDSTDTQYF. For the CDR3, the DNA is TGTGCCAGCAAACCCTTGTCGGATCGAACAGATAGCACAGATACGCAGTATTTT.

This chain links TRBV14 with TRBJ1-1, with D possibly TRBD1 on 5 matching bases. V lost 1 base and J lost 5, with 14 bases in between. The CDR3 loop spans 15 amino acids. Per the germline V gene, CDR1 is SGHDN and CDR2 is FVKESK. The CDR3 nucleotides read TGTGCCAGCAGCCAAGTTGCAGGGCCGGTGACTGAAGCTTTCTTT. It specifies CASSQVAGPVTEAFF.

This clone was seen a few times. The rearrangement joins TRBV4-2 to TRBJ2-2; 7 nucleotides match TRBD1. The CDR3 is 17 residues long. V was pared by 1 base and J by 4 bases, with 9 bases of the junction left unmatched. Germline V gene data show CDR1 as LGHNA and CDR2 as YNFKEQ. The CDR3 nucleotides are TGTGCCAGCAGCCAAGGGGGGTTAGGGGGCGGCACCGGGGAGCTGTTTTTT. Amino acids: CASSQGGLGGGTGELFF.

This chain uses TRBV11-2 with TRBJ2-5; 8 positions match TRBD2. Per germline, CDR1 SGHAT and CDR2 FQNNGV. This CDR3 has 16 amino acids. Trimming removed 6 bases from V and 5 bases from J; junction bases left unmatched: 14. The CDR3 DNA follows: TGTGCCAGCAGAAGGGTGTCGGGGGGGCCGCGGGAGACCCAGTACTTC. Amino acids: CASRRVSGGPRETQYF.

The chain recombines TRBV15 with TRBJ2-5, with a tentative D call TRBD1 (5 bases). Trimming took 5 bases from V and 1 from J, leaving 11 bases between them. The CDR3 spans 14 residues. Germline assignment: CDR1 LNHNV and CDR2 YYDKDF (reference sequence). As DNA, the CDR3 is TGTGCCACCAGCGCGCGACAGAGCCAAGAGACCCAGTACTTC. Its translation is CATSARQSQETQYF.

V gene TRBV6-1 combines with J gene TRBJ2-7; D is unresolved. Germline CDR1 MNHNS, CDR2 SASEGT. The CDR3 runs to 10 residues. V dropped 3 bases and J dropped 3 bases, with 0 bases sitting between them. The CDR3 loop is CASSDYEQYF. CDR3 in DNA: TGTGCCAGCAGTGACTACGAGCAGTACTTC.

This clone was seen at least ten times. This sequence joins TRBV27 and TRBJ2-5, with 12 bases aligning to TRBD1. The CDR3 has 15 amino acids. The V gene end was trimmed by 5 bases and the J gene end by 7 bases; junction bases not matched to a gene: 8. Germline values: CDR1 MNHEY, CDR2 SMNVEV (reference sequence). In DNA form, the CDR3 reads TGTGCCAGCAGTCCCGGGACAGGGGGCGCGGGGACCCAGTACTTC. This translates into CASSPGTGGAGTQYF.

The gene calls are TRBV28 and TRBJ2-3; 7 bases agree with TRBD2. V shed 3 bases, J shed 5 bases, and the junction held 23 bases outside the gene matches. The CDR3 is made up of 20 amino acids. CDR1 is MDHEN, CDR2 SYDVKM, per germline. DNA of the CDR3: TGTGCCAGCAGTTTCTTGATTTACCCAGCGGGGCGAATATCGATAGATACGCAGTATTTT. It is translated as CASSFLIYPAGRISIDTQYF. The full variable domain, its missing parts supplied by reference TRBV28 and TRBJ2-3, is DVKVTQSSRYLVKRTGEKVFLECVQDMDHENMFWYRQDPGLGLRLIYFSYDVKMKEKGDIPEGYSVSREKKERFSLILESASTNQTSMYLCASSFLIYPAGRISIDTQYFGPGTRLTVL.

The CDR3 here is CASSLAPSYEQYF. CDR3 DNA: TGTGCCAGCAGTTTAGCCCCCTCCTACGAGCAGTACTTC. V usage is TRBV27 and J usage is TRBJ2-7; D unresolved. V lost 2 bases, J lost 0 bases, and 5 bases lay in between. Germline CDR1 is MNHEY and CDR2 is SMNVEV (reference sequence). CDR3 length equals 13 residues.

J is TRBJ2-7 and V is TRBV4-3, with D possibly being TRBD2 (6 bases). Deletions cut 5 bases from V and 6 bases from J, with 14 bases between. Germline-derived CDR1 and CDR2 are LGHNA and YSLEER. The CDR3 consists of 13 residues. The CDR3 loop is CASSSTGGGEQYF. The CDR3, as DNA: TGCGCCAGCAGCTCGACCGGGGGTGGCGAGCAGTACTTC.

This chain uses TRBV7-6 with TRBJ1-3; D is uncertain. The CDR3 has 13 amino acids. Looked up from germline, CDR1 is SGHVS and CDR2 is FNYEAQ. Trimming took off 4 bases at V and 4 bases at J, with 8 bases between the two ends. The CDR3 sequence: CASSSSPGNTIYF. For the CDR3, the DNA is TGTGCCAGCAGCTCCTCCCCAGGAAACACCATATATTTT.

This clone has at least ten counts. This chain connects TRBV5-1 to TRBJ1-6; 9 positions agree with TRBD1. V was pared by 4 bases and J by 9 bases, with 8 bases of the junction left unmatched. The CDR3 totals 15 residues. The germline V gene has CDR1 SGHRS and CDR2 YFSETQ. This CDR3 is CASSPGQGGVSPLHF. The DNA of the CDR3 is TGCGCCAGCAGCCCGGGACAGGGAGGGGTTTCACCCCTCCACTTT.

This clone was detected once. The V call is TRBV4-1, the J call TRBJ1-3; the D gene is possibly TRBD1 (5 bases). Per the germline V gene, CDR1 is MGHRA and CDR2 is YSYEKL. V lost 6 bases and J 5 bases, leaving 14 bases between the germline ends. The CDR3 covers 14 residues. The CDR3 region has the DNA TGCGCCAGCAGTCCGGGGCGCTTGAGAAACACCATATATTTT. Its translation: CASSPGRLRNTIYF.

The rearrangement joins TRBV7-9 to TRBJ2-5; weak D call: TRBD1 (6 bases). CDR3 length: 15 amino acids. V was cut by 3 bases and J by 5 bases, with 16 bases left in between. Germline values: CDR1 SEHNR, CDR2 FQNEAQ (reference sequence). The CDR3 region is CASSFIQGDVETQYF. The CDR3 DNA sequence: TGTGCCAGCAGCTTCATACAGGGAGACGTGGAGACCCAGTACTTC.

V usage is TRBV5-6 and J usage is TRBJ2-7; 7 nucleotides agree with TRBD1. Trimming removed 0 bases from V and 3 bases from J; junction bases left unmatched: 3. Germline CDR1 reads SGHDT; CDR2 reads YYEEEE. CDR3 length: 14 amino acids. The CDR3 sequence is CASSLGTGVYEQYF. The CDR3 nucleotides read TGTGCCAGCAGCTTGGGGACAGGTGTCTACGAGCAGTACTTC.

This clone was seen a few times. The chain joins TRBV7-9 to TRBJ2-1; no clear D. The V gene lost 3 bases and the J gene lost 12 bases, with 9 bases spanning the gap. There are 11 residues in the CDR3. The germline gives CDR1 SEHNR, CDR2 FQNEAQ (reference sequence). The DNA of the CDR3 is TGTGCCAGCAGCTTGGGCAGGTGGCAGTTCTTC. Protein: CASSLGRWQFF.

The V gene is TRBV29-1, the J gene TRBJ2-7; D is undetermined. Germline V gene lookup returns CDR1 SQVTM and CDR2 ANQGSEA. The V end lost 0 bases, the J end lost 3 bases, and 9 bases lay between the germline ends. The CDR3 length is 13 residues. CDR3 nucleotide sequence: TGCAGCGTTGAAGATGGTCGACACTACGAGCAGTACTTC. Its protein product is CSVEDGRHYEQYF.

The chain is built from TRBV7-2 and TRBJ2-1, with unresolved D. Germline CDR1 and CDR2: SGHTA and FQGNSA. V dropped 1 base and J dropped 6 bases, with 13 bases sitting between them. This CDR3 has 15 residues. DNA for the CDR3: TGTGCCAGCAGCTTAGTGGCGGTGGCATTCAATGAGCAGTTCTTC. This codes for CASSLVAVAFNEQFF.

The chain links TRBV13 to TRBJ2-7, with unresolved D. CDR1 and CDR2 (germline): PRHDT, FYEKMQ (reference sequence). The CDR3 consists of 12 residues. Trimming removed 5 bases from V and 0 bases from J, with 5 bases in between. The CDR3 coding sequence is TGTGCCAGCAGCGCGAGCTCCTACGAGCAGTACTTC. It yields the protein CASSASSYEQYF.